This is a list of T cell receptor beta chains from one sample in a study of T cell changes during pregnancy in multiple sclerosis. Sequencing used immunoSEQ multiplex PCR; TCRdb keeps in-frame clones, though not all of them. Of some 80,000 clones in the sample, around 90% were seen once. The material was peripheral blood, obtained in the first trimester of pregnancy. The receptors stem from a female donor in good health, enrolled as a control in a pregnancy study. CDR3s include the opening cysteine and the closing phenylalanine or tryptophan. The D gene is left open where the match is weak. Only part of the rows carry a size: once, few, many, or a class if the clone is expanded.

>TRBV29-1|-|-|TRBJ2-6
CSVEAVRVTSGANVLTF
TGCAGCGTTGAAGCTGTGCGGGTGACCTCTGGGGCCAACGTCCTGACTTTC
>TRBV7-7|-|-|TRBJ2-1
CASSFLNVNEQFF
TGTGCCAGCAGCTTTCTTAATGTCAATGAGCAGTTCTTC
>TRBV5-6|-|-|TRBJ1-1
CASSVTSTEAFF
TGTGCCAGCAGCGTCACGAGCACTGAAGCTTTCTTT
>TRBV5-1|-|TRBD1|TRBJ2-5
CASSLEGRGIETQYF
TGCGCCAGCAGCTTGGAAGGCAGGGGGATCGAGACCCAGTACTTC
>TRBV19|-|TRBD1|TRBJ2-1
CASSTRTGESHEQFF
TGTGCCAGTAGTACCCGGACAGGGGAAAGCCATGAGCAGTTCTTC
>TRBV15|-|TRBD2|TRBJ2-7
CATSTRTSGSEQYF
TGTGCCACCAGCACCCGGACTAGCGGGAGCGAGCAGTACTTC
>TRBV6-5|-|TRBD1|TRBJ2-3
CASRQGVADTQYF
TGTGCCAGCAGACAGGGGGTGGCAGATACGCAGTATTTT
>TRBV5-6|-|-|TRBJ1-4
CASSYWSGAPTNEKLFF
TGTGCCAGCAGCTACTGGAGTGGGGCGCCAACTAATGAAAAACTGTTTTTT
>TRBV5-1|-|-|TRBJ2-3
CASSSEIRGSDTQYF
TGCGCCAGCAGCTCTGAAATTCGGGGGTCGGATACGCAGTATTTT
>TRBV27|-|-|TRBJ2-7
CASSWTGTGVYEQYF
TGTGCCAGCAGCTGGACCGGGACGGGGGTCTACGAGCAGTACTTC
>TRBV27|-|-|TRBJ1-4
CASSLLASRGNEKLFF
TGTGCCAGCAGTCTTCTAGCCTCTCGGGGTAATGAAAAACTGTTTTTT
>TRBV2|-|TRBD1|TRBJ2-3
CASSPGQARTDTQYF
TGTGCCAGCAGTCCTGGACAGGCCCGCACAGATACGCAGTATTTT
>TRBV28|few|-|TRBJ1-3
CASTTGSANTIYF
TGTGCCAGCACAACAGGGTCGGCAAACACCATATATTTT
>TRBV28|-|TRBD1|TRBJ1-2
CASVKGAPPYGYTF
TGTGCCAGCGTCAAGGGGGCTCCCCCCTATGGCTACACCTTC
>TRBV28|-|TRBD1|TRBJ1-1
CASSFDRGKTEAFF
TGTGCCAGCAGTTTTGACAGGGGGAAGACTGAAGCTTTCTTT
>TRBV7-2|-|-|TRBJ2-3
CASSPGQRTDTQYF
TGTGCCAGCAGCCCCGGACAAAGAACAGATACGCAGTATTTT
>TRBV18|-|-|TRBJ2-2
CASSPRRNGELFF
TGTGCCAGCTCACCTAGGAGAAACGGGGAGCTGTTTTTT
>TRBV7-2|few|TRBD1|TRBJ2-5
CASSRDSEETQYF
TGTGCCAGCAGCCGGGACAGTGAAGAGACCCAGTACTTC
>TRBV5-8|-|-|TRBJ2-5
CASSLVGGQTQYF
TGTGCCAGCAGCTTGGTCGGGGGGCAGACCCAGTACTTC
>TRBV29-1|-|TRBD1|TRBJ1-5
CSVGQGVQPQHF
TGCAGCGTGGGACAGGGGGTTCAGCCCCAGCATTTT
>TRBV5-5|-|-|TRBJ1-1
CASSSRDYSPEAFF
TGTGCCAGCAGCTCCCGGGACTACAGTCCAGAAGCTTTCTTT
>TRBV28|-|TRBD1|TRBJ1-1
CASSLVGTGIPEAFF
TGTGCCAGCAGTCTCGTCGGGACAGGGATCCCTGAAGCTTTCTTT
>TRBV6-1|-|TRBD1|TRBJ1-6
CASSEVPGGNSPLHF
TGTGCCAGCAGTGAGGTGCCAGGGGGCAATTCACCCCTCCACTTT
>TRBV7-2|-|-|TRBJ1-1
CASSFDRREAFF
TGTGCCAGCAGCTTCGACAGACGTGAAGCTTTCTTT
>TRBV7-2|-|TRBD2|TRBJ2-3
CASSLFSRGGRPDTQYF
TGTGCCAGCAGCTTATTTAGCCGGGGGGGCCGTCCAGATACGCAGTATTTT
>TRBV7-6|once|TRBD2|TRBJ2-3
CASSLGAAGVADTQYF
TGTGCCAGCAGCTTAGGGGCTGCGGGGGTGGCAGATACGCAGTATTTT
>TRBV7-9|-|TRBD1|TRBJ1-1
CASTLRQGTGDTEAFF
TGTGCCAGCACCTTAAGACAGGGCACTGGGGACACTGAAGCTTTCTTT
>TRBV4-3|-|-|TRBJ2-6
CASSQGGAISGANVLTF
TGCGCCAGCAGCCAAGGAGGAGCTATCTCTGGGGCCAACGTCCTGACTTTC
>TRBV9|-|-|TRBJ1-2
CASSVEGNSRGPSGGYTF
TGTGCCAGCAGCGTAGAGGGAAACTCCAGGGGCCCTTCGGGTGGCTACACCTTC
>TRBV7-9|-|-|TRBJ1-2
CASSLAAGVYGYTF
TGTGCCAGCAGCTTAGCGGCAGGGGTCTATGGCTACACCTTC
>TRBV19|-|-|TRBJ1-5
CASSPVWAQGNQPQHF
TGTGCCAGTAGTCCCGTGTGGGCGCAAGGCAATCAGCCCCAGCATTTT
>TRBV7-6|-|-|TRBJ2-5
CASSLANLRETQYF
TGTGCCAGCAGCTTAGCGAACCTCAGAGAGACCCAGTACTTC
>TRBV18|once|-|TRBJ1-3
CASSPTGSGNTIYF
TGTGCCAGCTCACCAACGGGTTCTGGAAACACCATATATTTT
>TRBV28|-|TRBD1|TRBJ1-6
CASSLLGTGGLSAQNSPLHF
TGTGCCAGCAGTTTACTCGGGACAGGGGGCCTTAGCGCCCAAAATTCACCCCTCCACTTT
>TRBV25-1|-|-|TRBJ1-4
CASSELERDNEKLFF
TGTGCCAGCAGTGAATTGGAGAGGGATAATGAAAAACTGTTTTTT
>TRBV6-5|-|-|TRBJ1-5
CASAKQGANQPQHF
TGTGCCAGCGCAAAACAGGGAGCTAATCAGCCCCAGCATTTT
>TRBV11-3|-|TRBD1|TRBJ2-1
CASSLVGTGDNEQFF
TGTGCCAGCAGCTTAGTTGGGACAGGGGACAATGAGCAGTTCTTC
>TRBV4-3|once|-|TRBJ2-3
CASSQDRGIDTRYF
TGCGCCAGCAGCCAAGATCGGGGGATAGATACGCGGTATTTT
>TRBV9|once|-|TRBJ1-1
CASSVARESNTEAFF
TGTGCCAGCAGCGTAGCGAGGGAATCGAACACTGAAGCTTTCTTT
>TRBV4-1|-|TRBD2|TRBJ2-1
CASSHRSGGVNEQFF
TGCGCCAGCAGCCATCGGAGCGGGGGCGTTAATGAGCAGTTCTTC
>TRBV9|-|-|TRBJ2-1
CASNGGPSSYNEQFF
TGTGCCAGCAACGGAGGACCTAGCTCCTACAATGAGCAGTTCTTC
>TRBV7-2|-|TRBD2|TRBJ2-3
CASSLAPSDGRANTQYF
TGTGCCAGCAGCTTAGCCCCCTCGGATGGGAGGGCAAATACGCAGTATTTT
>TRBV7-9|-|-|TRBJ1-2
CASSLDLFLIGYTF
TGTGCCAGCAGCTTGGACTTATTTCTTATCGGCTACACCTTC
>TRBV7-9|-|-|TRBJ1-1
CASSLGDITLGEAFF
TGTGCCAGCAGCTTAGGGGACATCACCTTGGGTGAAGCTTTCTTT
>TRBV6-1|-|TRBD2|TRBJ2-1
CASSGGGVYNEQFF
TGTGCCAGCAGTGGCGGGGGGGTCTACAATGAGCAGTTCTTC
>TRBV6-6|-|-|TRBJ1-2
CASRTEIYGYTF
TGTGCCAGCAGGACAGAAATCTATGGCTACACCTTC
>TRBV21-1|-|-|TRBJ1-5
CARTPGNQPQHF
TGTGCCAGAACGCCAGGGAATCAGCCCCAGCATTTT
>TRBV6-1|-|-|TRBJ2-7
CASRNLKGDEQYF
TGTGCCAGCAGGAACCTCAAAGGGGACGAGCAGTACTTC
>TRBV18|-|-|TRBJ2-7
CASSPTGTGEQYF
TGTGCCAGCTCACCGACCGGGACTGGCGAGCAGTACTTC
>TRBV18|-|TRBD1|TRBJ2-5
CASSSGQGKETQYF
TGTGCCAGCTCATCTGGACAGGGCAAGGAGACCCAGTACTTC
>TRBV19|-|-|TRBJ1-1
CASSIGPGTEAFF
TGTGCCAGTAGTATAGGCCCGGGCACTGAAGCTTTCTTT
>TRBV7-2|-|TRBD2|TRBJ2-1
CASSSLAGGEGYNEQFF
TGTGCCAGCAGCTCCCTGGCGGGGGGGGAGGGTTACAATGAGCAGTTCTTC